This T cell receptor (beta chain) was captured by sequencing in a study of T cells in Graves' hyperthyroidism and ophthalmopathy. Study results and limitations: The model identified upcoming ophthalmopathy a median approximately 6.5 months ahead of onset. Ophthalmopathy could be told apart from stable hyperthyroidism with a 13 V-J model.

Amplification yielded TCR beta CDR3 regions, with RNA transcripts as the source. TCR CDR3 regions were first amplified by RT-PCR with HTBI primers. TCRdb called the multiplex PCR reads again in MiXCR, with one record for every CDR3 protein. The sample has hundreds of thousands of distinct CDR3 sequences, roughly 50% seen once. This clonotype was seen a handful of times. Its antigen is still unknown. Without the conserved terminal phenylalanine or tryptophan, this CDR3 likely stems from a read error. Because the CDR3's place on the DNA is in doubt, the DNA is left out and the CDR3 is given as listed by TCRdb. The diagnostic basis comprised clinical symptoms, serum thyroxine and TRAb, thyroid ultrasound and orbital computed tomography. Source material: peripheral blood or thyroid tissue (not recorded which). The origin of this receptor is a young woman with Graves' hyperthyroidism.

The CDR3 sequence is CASSHVLAG. This chain links TRBV2 with TRBJ2-7; the D segment call TRBD2 is taken from the table without a DNA check. The CDR3 comprises 9 residues, both ends counted. Germline V gene lookup returns CDR1 SNHLY and CDR2 FYNNEI.